Listed below are T cell receptor beta chains from one sample, sequenced in a study of OX40 agonist ivuxolimab in advanced cancers. Data came from immunoSEQ multiplex PCR; TCRdb stores just in-frame clones and leaves some out. The profile shows approximately 76,000 clones, about 82% of them singletons. The sample here was CD4+ or CD8+ T cells sorted from blood, taken in a trial of the OX40 agonist ivuxolimab. The receptor set was obtained from an adult with an advanced solid tumor such as melanoma, head and neck, liver or kidney cancer. The CDR3 runs from the conserved cysteine through the conserved F or W. A D gene is named only where the DNA matches it firmly. A clone size is listed for some rows: how often the clone was seen (once, few, many), or a class if it is expanded.

CDR3 protein: CAFRDSNTGELFF
CDR3 DNA: TGTGCCTTCCGGGACTCTAACACCGGGGAGCTGTTTTTT
CDR3 length: 13
D gene: -
V gene: TRBV30
J gene: TRBJ2-2
clone size: -

CDR3 protein: CAGASSYEQYF
CDR3 DNA: TGCGCGGGAGCGAGCTCCTACGAGCAGTACTTC
CDR3 length: 11
D gene: TRBD2
V gene: TRBV30
J gene: TRBJ2-7
clone size: -

CDR3 protein: CAISEWINEKLFF
CDR3 DNA: TGTGCCATCAGTGAGTGGATTAATGAAAAACTGTTTTTT
CDR3 length: 13
D gene: -
V gene: TRBV10-3
J gene: TRBJ1-4
clone size: few

CDR3 protein: CASSLAPGLAGKDGELFF
CDR3 DNA: TGTGCCAGCAGCTTAGCCCCGGGACTAGCGGGGAAGGACGGGGAGCTGTTTTTT
CDR3 length: 18
D gene: TRBD2
V gene: TRBV7-2
J gene: TRBJ2-2
clone size: few

CDR3 protein: CASSSPALASGGNEQFF
CDR3 DNA: TGTGCCAGCAGCTCCCCGGCGTTGGCTAGCGGGGGGAATGAGCAGTTCTTC
CDR3 length: 17
D gene: TRBD2
V gene: TRBV7-2
J gene: TRBJ2-1
clone size: -

CDR3 protein: CAWSVQGVGGYTF
CDR3 DNA: TGTGCCTGGAGTGTACAGGGAGTGGGAGGCTACACCTTC
CDR3 length: 13
D gene: -
V gene: TRBV30
J gene: TRBJ1-2
clone size: -

CDR3 protein: CATSNPGRAEGNTIYF
CDR3 DNA: TGTGCCACCAGCAACCCGGGGAGGGCGGAGGGAAACACCATATATTTT
CDR3 length: 16
D gene: -
V gene: TRBV15
J gene: TRBJ1-3
clone size: -

CDR3 protein: CASSQGGAGFGEQYF
CDR3 DNA: TGCGCCAGCAGTCAAGGCGGGGCAGGGTTCGGCGAGCAGTACTTT
CDR3 length: 15
D gene: -
V gene: TRBV4-3
J gene: TRBJ2-7
clone size: once

CDR3 protein: CASSTGQGGIYGYTF
CDR3 DNA: TGTGCCAGCAGTACCGGACAGGGGGGGATCTATGGCTACACCTTC
CDR3 length: 15
D gene: TRBD1
V gene: TRBV6-5
J gene: TRBJ1-2
clone size: -

CDR3 protein: CASSARQGVGETQYF
CDR3 DNA: TGTGCCAGCAGCGCCCGACAGGGGGTTGGAGAGACCCAGTACTTC
CDR3 length: 15
D gene: TRBD1
V gene: TRBV7-2
J gene: TRBJ2-5
clone size: -

CDR3 protein: CASSQDAGQSSYEQYF
CDR3 DNA: TGCGCCAGCAGCCAAGATGCCGGTCAGAGCTCCTACGAGCAGTACTTC
CDR3 length: 16
D gene: -
V gene: TRBV4-3
J gene: TRBJ2-7
clone size: few

CDR3 protein: CATRGGNSGNTIYF
CDR3 DNA: TGTGCCACCCGTGGTGGAAATTCTGGAAACACCATATATTTT
CDR3 length: 14
D gene: -
V gene: TRBV10-3
J gene: TRBJ1-3
clone size: -

CDR3 protein: CASSYQTGSKNEQFF
CDR3 DNA: TGTGCCAGCAGTTACCAGACAGGGTCAAAGAATGAGCAGTTCTTC
CDR3 length: 15
D gene: TRBD1
V gene: TRBV6-5
J gene: TRBJ2-1
clone size: -

CDR3 protein: CASSVSTGFINEQFF
CDR3 DNA: TGTGCCAGCAGCGTATCGACAGGGTTTATTAATGAGCAGTTCTTC
CDR3 length: 15
D gene: TRBD1
V gene: TRBV9
J gene: TRBJ2-1
clone size: -

CDR3 protein: CASSIGPGQSYEQYF
CDR3 DNA: TGTGCCAGTAGTATTGGCCCGGGACAGTCCTACGAGCAGTACTTC
CDR3 length: 15
D gene: TRBD1
V gene: TRBV19
J gene: TRBJ2-7
clone size: few

CDR3 protein: CASSDLGQGNQPQHF
CDR3 DNA: TGTGCCAGCAGTGACCTTGGACAGGGAAATCAGCCCCAGCATTTT
CDR3 length: 15
D gene: TRBD1
V gene: TRBV2
J gene: TRBJ1-5
clone size: -

CDR3 protein: CASSPPTSGGAKTGELFF
CDR3 DNA: TGTGCCAGCAGTCCCCCCACTAGCGGGGGGGCAAAGACCGGGGAGCTGTTTTTT
CDR3 length: 18
D gene: TRBD2
V gene: TRBV6-4
J gene: TRBJ2-2
clone size: -

CDR3 protein: CASSQDREGKAFF
CDR3 DNA: TGTGCCAGCAGCCAAGACAGGGAGGGCAAAGCTTTCTTT
CDR3 length: 13
D gene: -
V gene: TRBV4-2
J gene: TRBJ1-1
clone size: few

CDR3 protein: CAWSLTPGQGISPLHF
CDR3 DNA: TGTGCCTGGAGTTTAACACCGGGACAGGGGATATCACCCCTCCACTTT
CDR3 length: 16
D gene: TRBD1
V gene: TRBV30
J gene: TRBJ1-6
clone size: -

CDR3 protein: CASSFMDKLFF
CDR3 DNA: TGTGCCAGCAGCTTCATGGATAAGCTGTTTTTT
CDR3 length: 11
D gene: -
V gene: TRBV5-5
J gene: TRBJ2-2
clone size: once

CDR3 protein: CASTPRTGAYEQYF
CDR3 DNA: TGTGCCAGCACCCCTCGGACAGGGGCCTACGAGCAGTACTTC
CDR3 length: 14
D gene: TRBD1
V gene: TRBV5-5
J gene: TRBJ2-7
clone size: -

CDR3 protein: CASSLAGQGAFGNQPQHF
CDR3 DNA: TGTGCCAGCAGTTTAGCAGGACAGGGGGCGTTTGGCAATCAGCCCCAGCATTTT
CDR3 length: 18
D gene: TRBD1
V gene: TRBV28
J gene: TRBJ1-5
clone size: -

CDR3 protein: CASSSRDRYEQYF
CDR3 DNA: TGTGCCAGCAGCTCCCGGGACCGCTACGAGCAGTACTTC
CDR3 length: 13
D gene: -
V gene: TRBV5-8
J gene: TRBJ2-7
clone size: -

CDR3 protein: CASSYGGAEAFF
CDR3 DNA: TGTGCCAGCAGTTACGGGGGGGCGGAAGCTTTCTTT
CDR3 length: 12
D gene: -
V gene: TRBV6-6
J gene: TRBJ1-1
clone size: -

CDR3 protein: CASSLSLAGGRDTQYF
CDR3 DNA: TGTGCCAGCAGCTTGAGCCTAGCGGGGGGAAGGGATACGCAGTATTTT
CDR3 length: 16
D gene: TRBD2
V gene: TRBV5-4
J gene: TRBJ2-3
clone size: -

CDR3 protein: CASSRGGSSGNTIYF
CDR3 DNA: TGTGCCAGCAGTCGAGGGGGGAGCTCTGGAAACACCATATATTTT
CDR3 length: 15
D gene: -
V gene: TRBV27
J gene: TRBJ1-3
clone size: -

CDR3 protein: CASSRQKNTEAFF
CDR3 DNA: TGTGCCAGCAGCCGACAGAAGAACACTGAAGCTTTCTTT
CDR3 length: 13
D gene: -
V gene: TRBV7-2
J gene: TRBJ1-1
clone size: -

CDR3 protein: CASSHGDRRSTNEKLFF
CDR3 DNA: TGTGCCAGCAGCCACGGGGACAGGCGGTCAACTAATGAAAAACTGTTTTTT
CDR3 length: 17
D gene: TRBD1
V gene: TRBV11-2
J gene: TRBJ1-4
clone size: -

CDR3 protein: CASNPGGVRTEAFF
CDR3 DNA: TGTGCCAGCAACCCGGGAGGGGTGCGCACTGAAGCTTTCTTT
CDR3 length: 14
D gene: -
V gene: TRBV6-5
J gene: TRBJ1-1
clone size: -

CDR3 protein: CASSEPAGGPNTEAFF
CDR3 DNA: TGCGCCAGCAGTGAGCCCGCAGGGGGCCCAAACACTGAAGCTTTCTTT
CDR3 length: 16
D gene: TRBD1
V gene: TRBV10-1
J gene: TRBJ1-1
clone size: -

CDR3 protein: CASSFGPGPQNIQYF
CDR3 DNA: -
CDR3 length: 15
D gene: -
V gene: TRBV5-4
J gene: TRBJ2-4
clone size: -

CDR3 protein: CASSIYPMPQHF
CDR3 DNA: TGTGCCAGCAGCATTTATCCGATGCCCCAGCATTTT
CDR3 length: 12
D gene: -
V gene: TRBV7-2
J gene: TRBJ1-5
clone size: once

CDR3 protein: CASGSLYGYTF
CDR3 DNA: TGTGCCAGCGGGTCCCTCTATGGCTACACCTTC
CDR3 length: 11
D gene: -
V gene: TRBV6-1
J gene: TRBJ1-2
clone size: once

CDR3 protein: CASSMVGGYGYTF
CDR3 DNA: TGTGCCAGTAGTATGGTGGGGGGCTATGGCTACACCTTC
CDR3 length: 13
D gene: -
V gene: TRBV19
J gene: TRBJ1-2
clone size: -

CDR3 protein: CAAGGRDSSNQPQHF
CDR3 DNA: TGTGCCGCCGGGGGCCGGGACAGTAGCAATCAGCCCCAGCATTTT
CDR3 length: 15
D gene: TRBD1
V gene: TRBV6-1
J gene: TRBJ1-5
clone size: -

CDR3 protein: CASSLEVRSYNEQFF
CDR3 DNA: TGTGCCAGCAGCTTAGAAGTCAGGAGCTACAATGAGCAGTTCTTC
CDR3 length: 15
D gene: -
V gene: TRBV7-6
J gene: TRBJ2-1
clone size: once

CDR3 protein: CASSLTYSADTQYF
CDR3 DNA: TGTGCCAGCAGCTTAACATATTCGGCAGATACGCAGTATTTT
CDR3 length: 14
D gene: -
V gene: TRBV7-2
J gene: TRBJ2-3
clone size: -

CDR3 protein: CANSLGTWDGYTF
CDR3 DNA: TGTGCCAACAGTTTAGGAACGTGGGATGGCTACACCTTC
CDR3 length: 13
D gene: -
V gene: TRBV27
J gene: TRBJ1-2
clone size: once

CDR3 protein: CASSSRTGDTEAFF
CDR3 DNA: TGCGCCAGCAGCTCGCGGACAGGGGACACTGAAGCTTTCTTT
CDR3 length: 14
D gene: TRBD1
V gene: TRBV5-1
J gene: TRBJ1-1
clone size: -

CDR3 protein: CASSPGQGYSPLHF
CDR3 DNA: TGTGCCAGCAGTCCGGGACAGGGGTATTCACCCCTCCACTTT
CDR3 length: 14
D gene: TRBD1
V gene: TRBV25-1
J gene: TRBJ1-6
clone size: few

CDR3 protein: CASSVGVAGPWDEQFF
CDR3 DNA: TGTGCCAGCAGCGTAGGGGTAGCGGGGCCGTGGGATGAGCAGTTCTTC
CDR3 length: 16
D gene: TRBD2
V gene: TRBV9
J gene: TRBJ2-1
clone size: -

CDR3 protein: CASSPDGIASGYTF
CDR3 DNA: TGTGCCAGCAGCCCGGACGGAATCGCCTCTGGCTACACCTTC
CDR3 length: 14
D gene: -
V gene: TRBV5-6
J gene: TRBJ1-2
clone size: -

CDR3 protein: CAISESTGQETQYF
CDR3 DNA: TGTGCCATCAGTGAGTCGACAGGGCAAGAGACCCAGTACTTC
CDR3 length: 14
D gene: TRBD1
V gene: TRBV10-3
J gene: TRBJ2-5
clone size: -

CDR3 protein: CASSAWDTGGPGNTIYF
CDR3 DNA: TGTGCCAGCAGCGCCTGGGACACCGGGGGTCCTGGAAACACCATATATTTT
CDR3 length: 17
D gene: -
V gene: TRBV9
J gene: TRBJ1-3
clone size: -

CDR3 protein: CASSLGENSGANVLTF
CDR3 DNA: TGCGCCAGCAGCTTGGGAGAGAACTCTGGGGCCAACGTCCTGACTTTC
CDR3 length: 16
D gene: -
V gene: TRBV5-1
J gene: TRBJ2-6
clone size: -

CDR3 protein: CASSQYNQGQETQYF
CDR3 DNA: TGTGCCAGCAGCCAATATAATCAGGGGCAAGAGACCCAGTACTTC
CDR3 length: 15
D gene: -
V gene: TRBV14
J gene: TRBJ2-5
clone size: -